This T cell receptor (beta chain) was profiled in a study of blood T cell repertoires in COVID-19. Libraries were prepared by immunoSEQ multiplex PCR; TCRdb keeps only in-frame clonotypes and omits some of them. There are under 50,000 clones in the sample; approximately 95% occur only once, and approximately 1% lies in the top ten. CDR1 is MDHEN, CDR2 SYDVKM, per germline. The CDR3 extends over 14 amino acids. Trimming removed 6 bases at V and 4 bases at J, with 15 bases between. Sequencing was performed on peripheral blood. The receptor was derived from a man in his sixties with COVID-19, enrolled during active disease. The chain combines TRBV28 with TRBJ1-1; possible D gene TRBD1, 5 bases. The CDR3 loop reads CASSPHRGSTEAFF. Here the CDR3 DNA reads TGTGCCAGCAGCCCCCACCGGGGGAGCACTGAAGCTTTCTTT.